These 12 T cell receptor beta chains were all obtained from the same sample, sequenced in a study of beta chain features in type 1 diabetes. The isolated RNA, all of it, was reverse transcribed, so expressed TCRB transcripts were what got sequenced. The assay was immunoSEQ multiplex PCR, and TCRdb's table has in-frame clones only and misses some. The data show some 240,000 clones, 9.5% to 13% seen once. Sequencing used central memory CD4+ T cells from blood. Receptors were obtained from a man in his late teens or twenties in good health.

J is TRBJ2-5 and V is TRBV19; D unclear. The germline gives CDR1 LNHDA, CDR2 SQIVND (reference sequence). The CDR3 is made up of 13 amino acids. V was shortened by 6 bases and J by 0 bases, with 8 bases between the two germline ends. CDR3 bases: TGTGCCAGTAGCCTAGACCACCAAGAGACCCAGTACTTC. As protein: CASSLDHQETQYF.

The chain recombines TRBV27 with TRBJ2-1, with 7 nucleotides matching TRBD2. The CDR3 is 15 residues long. Germline V lookup: CDR1 MNHEY, CDR2 SMNVEV (reference sequence). With 6 bases clipped from V and 7 bases from J, the junction kept 12 bases outside the gene matches. As DNA, the CDR3 is TGTGCCAGCAGCCCATTGACTAGCCACCTTAATGAGCAGTTCTTC. Its translation: CASSPLTSHLNEQFF.

This clone was picked up many times. V and J are TRBV29-1 and TRBJ2-7; 11 nucleotides match TRBD2. From germline, CDR1 is SQVTM and CDR2 ANQGSEA. Trimming removed 8 bases from V and 5 bases from J; junction bases left unmatched: 14. The CDR3 is 15 residues long. The CDR3 reads CSPGLAVPSGDEQYF. The CDR3 DNA sequence: TGCAGCCCGGGACTAGCGGTACCCTCAGGCGACGAGCAGTACTTC.

In its sample, this clone was seen a few times. The chain employs TRBV4-1 and TRBJ2-7; weak D call: TRBD2 (7 bases). CDR1 is MGHRA, CDR2 YSYEKL, per germline. CDR3 size: 17 residues. V dropped 0 bases and J dropped 4 bases, with 19 bases sitting between them. CDR3 sequence (DNA): TGCGCCAGCAGCCAAGATTACGGGGGGCGGGAGCGGTACGAGCAGTACTTC. Residues: CASSQDYGGRERYEQYF.

This clone was detected only a few times. V usage is TRBV2 and J usage is TRBJ2-1; weak D call: TRBD2 (5 bases). Germline assignment: CDR1 SNHLY and CDR2 FYNNEI. This CDR3 region has 14 residues. Deletions cut 7 bases from V and 6 bases from J, with 16 bases between. The CDR3 DNA reads TGTGCCAGCATGGAGGTCCTTCGAATCAATGAGCAGTTCTTC. Protein: CASMEVLRINEQFF.

Only a few counts were recorded for this clone. V gene TRBV4-2 combines with J gene TRBJ2-1; 10 bases are shared with TRBD1. Germline CDR1 is LGHNA and CDR2 is YNFKEQ. There are 16 residues in the CDR3. Trimming cost V 4 bases and J 0 bases; bases outside gene matches: 3. In nucleotides, the CDR3 is TGTGCCAGCAGCCCCCGGGACAGGGGCTCCTACAATGAGCAGTTCTTC. This gives the protein CASSPRDRGSYNEQFF.

This clone was seen ten or more times. The rearrangement links TRBV14 to TRBJ2-1, with 8 bases matching TRBD1. Germline CDR1 SGHDN, CDR2 FVKESK. V dropped 4 bases and J dropped 2; count of bases not matched to a gene: 4. The CDR3 spans 15 residues. The CDR3 bases are TGTGCCAGCAGCCTTTCGGACAGGGCCTACAATGAGCAGTTCTTC. Residues: CASSLSDRAYNEQFF.

This clone showed up many times. This sequence joins TRBV11-3 and TRBJ2-5; TRBD1 or TRBD2 may be the D gene (5 bases each). Germline CDR1 and CDR2: SGHNT and YENEEA. CDR3 length: 12 residues. Trimming took 8 bases from V and 3 from J, leaving 10 bases between them. This CDR3 reads CASSLGEETQYF. The DNA for the CDR3 is TGTGCCAGCTCCCTGGGGGAAGAGACCCAGTACTTC.

CDR3 coding DNA: TGCGCCAGCAGCTTGGGCTATGGGGCAACTAATGAAAAACTGTTTTTT. Residues: CASSLGYGATNEKLFF. The chain uses TRBV5-1 and TRBJ1-4; D is uncertain. The V and J ends lost 0 bases and 0 bases respectively, with 9 bases between them. This CDR3 contains 16 residues. CDR1 SGHRS and CDR2 YFSETQ come from the germline V gene. The full variable domain, completed using reference TRBV5-1 and TRBJ1-4, is KAGVTQTPRYLIKTRGQQVTLSCSPISGHRSVSWYQQTPGQGLQFLFEYFSETQRNKGNFPGRFSGRQFSNSRSEMNVSTLELGDSALYLCASSLGYGATNEKLFFGSGTQLSVL.

This chain uses TRBV30 with TRBJ1-4; D not resolved. The CDR3 loop spans 15 amino acids. V dropped 1 base and J dropped 5 bases, with 14 bases sitting between them. Germline CDR1 GTSNPN, CDR2 SVGIG (reference sequence). In DNA, the CDR3 is TGTGCCTGGAGTGATGGTGTCAGCACGAATGAAAAACTGTTTTTT. This encodes CAWSDGVSTNEKLFF.

In this sample, this clone turned up a few times. The sample holds other DNA sequences that translate to the same CDR3. The chain uses TRBV14 and TRBJ2-1; D perhaps matches TRBD2 (5 bases). Germline V gene data show CDR1 as SGHDN and CDR2 as FVKESK. Trimming stripped 1 base from V and 10 bases from J, with 5 bases between. The CDR3 spans 11 residues. The CDR3 sequence: CASSQGGEQFF. The CDR3 DNA reads as TGTGCCAGCAGCCAAGGCGGGGAGCAGTTCTTC. The variable domain in full, with the rest retrieved from reference TRBV14 and TRBJ2-1, is EAGVTQFPSHSVIEKGQTVTLRCDPISGHDNLYWYRRVMGKEIKFLLHFVKESKQDESGMPNNRFLAERTGGTYSTLKVQPAELEDSGVYFCASSQGGEQFFGPGTRLTVL.

This clone occurred a few times. The chain is built from TRBV2 and TRBJ2-7; possible D gene TRBD2, 6 bases. Germline CDR1 is SNHLY and CDR2 is FYNNEI. V was clipped by 2 bases and J by 0 bases, with 17 bases between them. The CDR3 is 17 residues long. This CDR3 is CASSERRLAEGSYEQYF. CDR3 DNA: TGTGCCAGCAGTGAACGTCGGTTAGCGGAAGGCTCCTACGAGCAGTACTTC.